This entry is about one T cell receptor (beta chain). The antigen is unknown. The TCR alpha and TCR beta cDNA libraries, bearing sample barcodes and UMIs, were generated by 5'RACE using constant-segment primers. Each CDR3 protein is one row after TCRdb ran MiXCR on the 5' RACE reads. The sample lists hundreds of thousands of distinct CDR3 sequences, about 25% occurring once. These data come from a study of T-cell memory formation after mild COVID-19. Study-level findings and limits: Clones that contracted clustered mainly in CM and EM if CD4+ and in EMRA if CD8+. Confirmation of SARS-CoV-2 specificity was lacking for second-wave clones peaking day 37.

There are 15 residues in the CDR3. CDR1 is MNHEY and CDR2 is SVGEGT in the germline V gene. The V end was cut by 2 bases, the J end by 5 bases, with 14 bases between. The chain is built from TRBV6-2 or TRBV6-3 and TRBJ2-3, with D possibly being TRBD1 (6 bases). The material sequenced was PBMCs or a T cell subset sorted from them (not recorded which). The origin of this receptor is an adult woman who had mild COVID-19 (a few samples of this study predate the infection). Cell type and time point are not known. CDR3 DNA sequence: TGTGCCAGCAGTTACGGGTCAGGGGCTGGAGATACGCAGTATTTT. This codes for CASSYGSGAGDTQYF.